What follows are 17 T cell receptor beta chains derived from one specimen sequenced in a study of CD4 T cells in relation to SARS-CoV-2 and coronaviruses. Unexposed donor CD4+ T cells date from 2011-2018, before the COVID-19 pandemic. The cells were cultured for 10 days before CD4+ T cells were isolated. Assay used: immunoSEQ multiplex PCR; TCRdb lists only in-frame clones, some missing. The table shows about 24,000 clones, with roughly 80% occurring only once. The antigens for these receptors are not known. Source material: CD4+ T cells from PBMCs, cultured in vitro. The receptors stem from a human donor in good health.

This chain uses TRBV19 with TRBJ1-5; 10 bases are a match to TRBD1. Germline V gene sequence: CDR1 LNHDA, CDR2 SQIVND (reference sequence). Trimming took 4 bases from V and 4 from J; bases not matched to a gene: 4. This CDR3 has 15 amino acids. CDR3: CASSTWTGGNQPQHF. Written as DNA, the CDR3 is TGTGCCAGTAGTACTTGGACAGGGGGAAATCAGCCCCAGCATTTT.

This sequence joins TRBV6-5 and TRBJ2-7; a weak D match, TRBD1 (6 bases). The CDR3 extends over 15 amino acids. Germline assignment: CDR1 MNHEY and CDR2 SVGAGI. Trimming left V 5 bases short and J 7 bases short, with 21 bases between. The CDR3 here is CASSKGTPLVWEQYF. The CDR3 DNA is TGTGCCAGCAGTAAGGGGACACCCCTGGTGTGGGAGCAGTACTTC.

The chain joins TRBV5-3 to TRBJ2-1, with 7 bases lining up with TRBD2. TRBV5-3 qualifies as an ORF whose function is uncertain. The CDR3 has 18 amino acids. J lost 6 bases, V lost 4 bases, and 19 bases had no gene match. The CDR3 spells CARSSPGRRQGGANEQFF. Written as DNA, the CDR3 is TGTGCCAGAAGCAGCCCCGGGAGGCGTCAAGGAGGGGCCAATGAGCAGTTCTTC.

The V call is TRBV6-1, the J call TRBJ1-2; 8 nucleotides line up with TRBD1. V was clipped by 4 bases and J by 5 bases; unmatched bases: 12. The CDR3 spans 16 residues. Germline CDR1 and CDR2: MNHNS and SASEGT. DNA of the CDR3: TGTGCCAGCAGTGGTTCAACAGGGGGTAATCTTTATGGCTACACCTTC. Its translation is CASSGSTGGNLYGYTF.

CDR3 loop: CASSSGTGGYEQYF. CDR3 DNA sequence: TGTGCCAGCAGTTCCGGGACAGGGGGCTACGAGCAGTACTTC. The chain has TRBV2 and TRBJ2-7; 11 nucleotides line up with TRBD1. CDR3 length: 14 residues. Germline lookup yields CDR1 SNHLY and CDR2 FYNNEI. J was trimmed by 3 bases and V by 5 bases; bases with no gene match: 3.

The chain links TRBV5-4 to TRBJ1-2; maybe TRBD1 (5 bases). V lost 1 base to trimming and J lost 3 bases, with 10 bases between them. The germline V gene encodes CDR1 SGHNT and CDR2 YYREEE (reference sequence). The CDR3 runs 14 residues. The CDR3 is CASSLRGSHYGYTF. CDR3 DNA sequence: TGTGCCAGCAGCTTGAGGGGCTCGCACTATGGCTACACCTTC.

This clone occurred once. V is TRBV2 and J is TRBJ2-1; tentative D call: TRBD2 (5 bases). The CDR3 runs 15 residues. The germline gives CDR1 SNHLY, CDR2 FYNNEI. V was trimmed by 8 bases and J by 0 bases, leaving 14 bases between them. CDR3: CASGGPAGSYNEQFF. The CDR3 nucleotides are TGTGCCAGCGGAGGACCCGCAGGCTCCTACAATGAGCAGTTCTTC.

The chain joins TRBV3-1 (or the pseudogene TRBV3-2) to TRBJ2-1; 7 bases line up with TRBD2. Trimming took 2 bases from V and 4 from J; bases not matched to a gene: 5. Looked up from germline, CDR1 is LGHDT and CDR2 is YNNKEL (reference sequence). CDR3 length: 15 residues. CDR3 sequence (DNA): TGTGCCAGCAGCCAAAGCGGGATACTTTACAATGAGCAGTTCTTC. Its translation: CASSQSGILYNEQFF.

The chain is built from TRBV25-1 and TRBJ2-1, with TRBD2 identical over 7 bases. Germline CDR1 reads MGHDK; CDR2 reads SYGVNS. This CDR3 is 16 amino acids long. The trim removed 4 bases at V and 3 bases at J, leaving 9 bases unmatched. CDR3 nucleotides: TGTGCCAGCAGTGGCCCGGGCGGGAGCTTCTACAATGAGCAGTTCTTC. This sequence encodes CASSGPGGSFYNEQFF.

The rearrangement uses TRBV6-2 or TRBV6-3 and TRBJ2-7, with 12 bases aligning to TRBD2. The germline V gene has CDR1 MNHEY and CDR2 SVGEGT. V trimming: 3 bases; J trimming: 0 bases; junction bases outside the gene matches: 9. This CDR3 has 18 residues. The CDR3: CASSYLAGGPFPSYEQYF. CDR3 sequence (DNA): TGTGCCAGCAGTTATCTAGCGGGAGGGCCTTTCCCCTCCTACGAGCAGTACTTC.

The chain couples TRBV9 to TRBJ2-1, with D uncertain. CDR3 length equals 13 residues. Germline V CDR1 and CDR2: SGDLS, YYNGEE. The V end lost 4 bases, the J end lost 5 bases, and 10 bases lay between the germline ends. The CDR3 loop reads CASSPRLHNEQFF. CDR3 coding DNA: TGTGCCAGCAGCCCCCGACTCCACAATGAGCAGTTCTTC. The full variable domain, completed using reference TRBV9 and TRBJ2-1, is DSGVTQTPKHLITATGQRVTLRCSPRSGDLSVYWYQQSLDQGLQFLIQYYNGEERAKGNILERFSAQQFPDLHSELNLSSLELGDSALYFCASSPRLHNEQFFGPGTRLTVL.

This clone was picked up one time. The chain joins TRBV3-1 (or the pseudogene TRBV3-2) to TRBJ2-2, with D perhaps TRBD1 or TRBD2 (6 bases each). The germline V gene encodes CDR1 LGHDT and CDR2 YNNKEL (reference sequence). The CDR3 has 16 residues. The germline V and J ends were trimmed by 1 base and 6 bases, with 15 bases remaining between them. In DNA form, the CDR3 reads TGTGCCAGCAGCCAAGCGTGGCCCGGGGGCGCCGGGGAGCTGTTTTTT. Its protein product is CASSQAWPGGAGELFF.

The chain links TRBV5-1 to TRBJ2-5; 10 bases match TRBD2. Trimming cost V 0 bases and J 5 bases; bases outside gene matches: 22. This CDR3 is built from 21 residues. CDR1 and CDR2 (germline): SGHRS, YFSETQ. In nucleotides, the CDR3 is TGCGCCAGCAGCTTGGCTAAAGTTCTAATTAGCGGGAGGTTCGGGGCCGAGACCCAGTACTTC. This codes for CASSLAKVLISGRFGAETQYF.

The chain combines TRBV12-5 with TRBJ2-1, with 7 nucleotides matching TRBD2. V shed 2 bases and J 4 bases; nucleotides not matched to a gene: 11. Per germline, CDR1 LGHNT and CDR2 FRNRAP. The CDR3 totals 17 residues. The CDR3 here is CASGLRLMGRGYNEQFF. CDR3 sequence (DNA): TGTGCTAGTGGTTTGCGCCTTATGGGGCGGGGGTACAATGAGCAGTTCTTC.

This chain connects TRBV28 to TRBJ2-1; no definite D call. The CDR3 is made up of 14 amino acids. The V gene's germline CDR1 is MDHEN and CDR2 SYDVKM. Between the trimmed V and J ends, which lost 6 bases and 0 bases, there was a span of 9 bases. The CDR3 protein is CASRGTGSYNEQFF. The DNA of the CDR3 is TGTGCCAGCAGGGGCACGGGCTCCTACAATGAGCAGTTCTTC.

V gene TRBV12-3 or TRBV12-4 combines with J gene TRBJ2-3; no clear D. The ends were cut back, 2 bases at V and 8 bases at J, with 8 bases in the middle. The CDR3 totals 12 residues. In nucleotides, the CDR3 is TGTGCCAGCAGTTTATGGTTAGGTACGCAGTATTTT. It translates to CASSLWLGTQYF.

The rearrangement joins TRBV28 to TRBJ2-6; the D gene is possibly TRBD2 (5 bases). Germline loops: CDR1 MDHEN, CDR2 SYDVKM. V was pared by 7 bases and J by 0 bases, with 10 bases between. The CDR3 is 15 residues long. CDR3 DNA: TGTGCCAGCAAGGGAGAGGGCTCTGGGGCCAACGTCCTGACTTTC. Translation gives CASKGEGSGANVLTF.